This TCR beta chain derives from a study of vaccination effects on CD4 cells after COVID-19. Germline CDR1 and CDR2: SGHRS and YFSETQ. V lost 3 bases to trimming and J lost 0 bases, with 8 bases between them. The CDR3 contains 14 residues. With the ViraFEST assay, the study expanded antigen-specific CD4+ T cells using viral peptide pools, then sequenced them. With roughly 10 days of culture completed, CD4+ T cells were isolated. Nucleocapsid antibodies were negative in the vaccine recipients, who had never had SARS-CoV-2 infection. Concerning this clone itself: Its matching antigen is unknown. Other nucleotide sequences from this sample produce the same CDR3.

Study conclusions and caveats: Just 1 of 255 vaccine-induced clones in healthy recipients was cross-reactive.

Repertoires were generated with immunoSEQ multiplex PCR, while TCRdb's copy carries only in-frame clones and drops some. The sample includes 30,000 to 45,000 clones, about two thirds of them seen just once. This clonotype originated in a human donor who received a COVID-19 vaccine. This chain uses TRBV5-1 with TRBJ2-3; possibly TRBD2 for D (6 bases). The sequencing used CD4+ T cells from PBMCs cultured with SARS-CoV-2 spike peptides, collected before COVID-19 vaccination. The CDR3 reads CASSWRESTDTQYF. The CDR3 DNA follows: TGCGCCAGCAGCTGGAGGGAGAGCACAGATACGCAGTATTTT.